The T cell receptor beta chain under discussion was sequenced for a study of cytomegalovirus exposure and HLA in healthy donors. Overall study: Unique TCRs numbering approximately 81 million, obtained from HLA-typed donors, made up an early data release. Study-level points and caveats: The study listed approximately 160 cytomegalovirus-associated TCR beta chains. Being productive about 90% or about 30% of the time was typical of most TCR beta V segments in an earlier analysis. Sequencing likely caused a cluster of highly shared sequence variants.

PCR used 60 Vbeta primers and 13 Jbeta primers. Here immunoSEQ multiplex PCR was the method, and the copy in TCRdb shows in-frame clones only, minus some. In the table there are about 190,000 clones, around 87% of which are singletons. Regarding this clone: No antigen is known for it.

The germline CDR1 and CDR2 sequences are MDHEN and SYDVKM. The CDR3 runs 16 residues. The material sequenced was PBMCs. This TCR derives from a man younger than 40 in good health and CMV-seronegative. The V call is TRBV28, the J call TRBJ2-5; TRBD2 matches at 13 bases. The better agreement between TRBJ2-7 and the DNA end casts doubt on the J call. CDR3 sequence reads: CAIRESLAGGPYEQYF. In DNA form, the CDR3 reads TGTGCCATTCGAGAGTCACTAGCGGGAGGGCCCTACGAGCAGTACTTC.